This TCR beta chain came from a study of T cell responses to AZD1222 COVID-19 vaccine. For this clone: Its cognate antigen is unknown.

Profiling relied on immunoSEQ multiplex PCR, and the TCRdb table lists in-frame clones only, not all of them. The sample lists roughly 67,000 clones, 88% occurring once. Germline assignment: CDR1 SGHTS and CDR2 YDEGEE. Unmatched junction bases numbered 7, after V lost 0 bases and J lost 6 bases. The CDR3 has 15 amino acids. Regarding the study as a whole: Clonal diversity was possibly underestimated; the donors were predominantly white British and more often female. Baseline seropositives among AZD1222 recipients totaled only five to seven. Two doses of AZD1222 preceded a rise in Spike-specific TCR breadth and depth.

Here the sequenced sample was peripheral blood, taken on day 0 of AZD1222 vaccination. The receptor comes from an adult in good health. The V and J genes are TRBV5-8 and TRBJ2-3; 7 positions agree with TRBD2. CDR3 sequence (DNA): TGTGCCAGCAGCTTGGGCGGGAGTCGGGAGGATACGCAGTATTTT. Amino acids: CASSLGGSREDTQYF.